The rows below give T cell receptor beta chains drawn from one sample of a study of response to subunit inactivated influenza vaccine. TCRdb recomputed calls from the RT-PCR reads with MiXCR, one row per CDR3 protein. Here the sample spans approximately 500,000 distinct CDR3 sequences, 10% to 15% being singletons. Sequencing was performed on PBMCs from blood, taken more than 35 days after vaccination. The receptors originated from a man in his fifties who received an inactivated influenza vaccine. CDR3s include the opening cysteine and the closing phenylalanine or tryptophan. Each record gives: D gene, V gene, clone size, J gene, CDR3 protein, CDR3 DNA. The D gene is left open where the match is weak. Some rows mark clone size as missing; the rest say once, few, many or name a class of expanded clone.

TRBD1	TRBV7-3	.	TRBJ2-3	CASSLNPTGGLADTQYF	TGTGCCAGCAGCTTAAATCCGACAGGGGGCTTGGCGGATACGCAGTATTTT
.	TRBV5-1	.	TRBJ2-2	CASSLGISSSTGELFF	TGCGCCAGCAGCTTGGGCATTTCCTCGAGCACCGGGGAGCTGTTTTTT
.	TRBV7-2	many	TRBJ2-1	CASSSGQYNEQFF	TGTGCCAGCAGCTCCGGACAGTACAATGAGCAGTTCTTC
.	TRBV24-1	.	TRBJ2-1	CATSDSQTSRGREQFF	TGTGCCACCAGTGATTCCCAGACTAGCAGGGGAAGGGAGCAGTTCTTC
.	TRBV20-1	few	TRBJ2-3	CSARVPAVADTQYF	TGCAGTGCTAGAGTTCCCGCGGTGGCAGATACGCAGTATTTT
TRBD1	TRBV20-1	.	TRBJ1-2	CSASVRGFSGYTF	TGCAGTGCTAGCGTCAGGGGGTTTTCTGGCTACACCTTC
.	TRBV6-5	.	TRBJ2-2	CASSYTHASGELFF	TGTGCCAGCAGTTACACCCACGCTAGCGGGGAGCTGTTTTTT
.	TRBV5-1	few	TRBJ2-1	CASSWLGTQSNEQFF	TGCGCCAGCAGCTGGCTGGGGACCCAGAGCAATGAGCAGTTCTTC
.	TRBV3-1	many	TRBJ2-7	CASSHGLTSYEQYF	TGTGCCAGCAGTCACGGACTGACCTCCTACGAGCAGTACTTC
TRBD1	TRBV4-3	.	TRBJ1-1	CASSQDWDRVGEAFF	TGCGCCAGCAGCCAAGACTGGGACAGGGTCGGTGAAGCTTTCTTT
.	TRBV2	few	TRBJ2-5	CASTQRVGAETQYF	TGTGCCAGCACCCAGAGAGTGGGTGCAGAGACCCAGTACTTC
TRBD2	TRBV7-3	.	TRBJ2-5	CASSLKGSGKEETQYF	TGTGCCAGCAGCTTAAAGGGTAGCGGGAAAGAGGAGACCCAGTACTTC
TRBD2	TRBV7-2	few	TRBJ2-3	CASSLATSGMADTQYF	TGTGCCAGCAGCTTAGCGACTAGCGGGATGGCAGATACGCAGTATTTT
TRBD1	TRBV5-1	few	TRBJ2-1	CASSSRTGRNEQFF	TGTGCCAGCAGTTCGAGGACAGGTCGAAATGAGCAGTTCTTC
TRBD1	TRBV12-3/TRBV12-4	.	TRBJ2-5	CASSPSDRGQETQYF	TGTGCCAGCAGCCCTTCGGACAGGGGGCAAGAGACCCAGTACTTC
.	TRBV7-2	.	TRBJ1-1	CASSLDTDTEAFF	TGTGCCAGCAGCTTAGATACGGACACTGAAGCTTTCTTT
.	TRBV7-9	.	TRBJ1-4	CASSAGLQANEKLFF	TGTGCCAGCAGCGCAGGGTTGCAAGCTAATGAAAAACTGTTTTTT
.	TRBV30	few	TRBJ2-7	CAWNSLGGAGFAYEQYF	TGTGCCTGGAACTCTCTCGGGGGCGCGGGTTTCGCCTACGAGCAGTACTTC
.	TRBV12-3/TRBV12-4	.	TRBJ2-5	CASSSDHRQVTQYF	TGTGCCAGCAGTTCTGATCACAGGCAGGTGACCCAGTACTTC
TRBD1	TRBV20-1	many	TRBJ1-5	CSASWTGMNQPQHF	TGCAGTGCTAGTTGGACAGGGATGAATCAGCCCCAGCATTTT
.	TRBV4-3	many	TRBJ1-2	CASSQAQGIDGYTF	TGCGCCAGCAGCCAAGCTCAGGGTATCGATGGCTACACCTTC
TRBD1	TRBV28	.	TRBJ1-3	CASSPGQVSGNTIYF	TGTGCCAGCAGCCCTGGACAGGTCTCTGGAAACACCATATATTTT
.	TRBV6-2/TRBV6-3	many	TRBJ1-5	CASSGQYSNQPQHF	TGTGCCAGCAGTGGACAGTATAGCAATCAGCCCCAGCATTTT
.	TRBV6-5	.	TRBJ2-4	CASSYSTGSRSLAKNIQYF	TGTGCCAGCAGTTACTCGACAGGAAGCAGGTCCCTAGCCAAAAACATTCAGTACTTC
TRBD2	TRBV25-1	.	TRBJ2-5	CASWTGRVGETQYF	TGTGCCAGCTGGACCGGGAGGGTTGGTGAGACCCAGTACTTC
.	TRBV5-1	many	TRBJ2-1	CASSLSGSPYNEQFF	TGTGCCAGCAGCTTAAGTGGGAGTCCCTACAATGAGCAGTTCTTC
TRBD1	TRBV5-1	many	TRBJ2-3	CASSSREDRGDTQYF	TGCGCCAGCAGCTCGCGTGAGGACAGGGGAGATACGCAGTATTTT
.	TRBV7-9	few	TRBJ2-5	CASRKPGTDQQETQYF	TGTGCCAGCAGGAAACCAGGGACGGACCAACAAGAGACCCAGTACTTC
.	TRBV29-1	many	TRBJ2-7	CSVGEISYEQYF	TGCAGCGTTGGAGAAATTAGCTACGAGCAGTACTTC
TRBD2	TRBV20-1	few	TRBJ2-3	CSAIAGGHTDTQYF	TGCAGTGCTATAGCGGGAGGGCACACAGATACGCAGTATTTT
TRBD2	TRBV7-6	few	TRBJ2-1	CASSLLVGGRDEQFF	TGTGCCAGCAGCCTGCTGGTTGGCGGGAGAGATGAGCAGTTCTTC
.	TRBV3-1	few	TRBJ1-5	CASSQGWGNQPQHF	TGTGCCAGCAGCCAAGGATGGGGCAATCAGCCCCAGCATTTT
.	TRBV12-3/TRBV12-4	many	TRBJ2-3	CASSYGLLAQYF	TGTGCCAGCAGCTACGGACTGCTAGCGCAGTATTTT
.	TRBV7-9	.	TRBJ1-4	CASSPRTSRANEKLFF	TGTGCCAGCAGCCCTAGAACCTCAAGGGCTAATGAAAAACTGTTTTTT
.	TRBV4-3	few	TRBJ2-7	CASSQDPTSYEQYF	TGCGCCAGCAGCCAAGATCCGACGTCCTACGAGCAGTACTTC
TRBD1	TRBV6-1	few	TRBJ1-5	CASSPDRGIQPQHF	TGTGCCAGCAGTCCGGACAGGGGTATTCAGCCCCAGCATTTT
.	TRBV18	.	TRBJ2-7	CASSPQPGFSYEQYF	TGTGCCAGCTCACCACAACCAGGCTTCTCCTACGAGCAGTACTTC
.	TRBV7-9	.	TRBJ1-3	CASSVRSGATGNTIYF	TGTGCCAGCAGCGTCCGGTCGGGGGCAACAGGAAACACCATATATTTT
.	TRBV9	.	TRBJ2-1	CASSAGLGGYNEQFF	TGTGCCAGCAGCGCTGGACTAGGGGGGTACAATGAGCAGTTCTTC
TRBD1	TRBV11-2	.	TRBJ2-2	CASTGLGGLSNTGELFF	TGTGCCAGCACCGGGTTAGGGGGCCTCTCGAACACCGGGGAGCTGTTTTTT
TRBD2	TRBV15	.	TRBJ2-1	CATSRLAGSYSYNEQFF	TGTGCCACCAGCAGACTAGCGGGGTCATACTCCTACAATGAGCAGTTCTTC
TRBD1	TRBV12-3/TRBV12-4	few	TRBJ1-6	CASSGTGGSSPLHF	TGTGCCAGCAGTGGGACAGGGGGCAGTTCACCCCTCCACTTT
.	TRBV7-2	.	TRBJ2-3	CASSLFDTNTDTQYF	TGTGCCAGCAGCCTCTTCGACACCAACACAGATACGCAGTATTTT